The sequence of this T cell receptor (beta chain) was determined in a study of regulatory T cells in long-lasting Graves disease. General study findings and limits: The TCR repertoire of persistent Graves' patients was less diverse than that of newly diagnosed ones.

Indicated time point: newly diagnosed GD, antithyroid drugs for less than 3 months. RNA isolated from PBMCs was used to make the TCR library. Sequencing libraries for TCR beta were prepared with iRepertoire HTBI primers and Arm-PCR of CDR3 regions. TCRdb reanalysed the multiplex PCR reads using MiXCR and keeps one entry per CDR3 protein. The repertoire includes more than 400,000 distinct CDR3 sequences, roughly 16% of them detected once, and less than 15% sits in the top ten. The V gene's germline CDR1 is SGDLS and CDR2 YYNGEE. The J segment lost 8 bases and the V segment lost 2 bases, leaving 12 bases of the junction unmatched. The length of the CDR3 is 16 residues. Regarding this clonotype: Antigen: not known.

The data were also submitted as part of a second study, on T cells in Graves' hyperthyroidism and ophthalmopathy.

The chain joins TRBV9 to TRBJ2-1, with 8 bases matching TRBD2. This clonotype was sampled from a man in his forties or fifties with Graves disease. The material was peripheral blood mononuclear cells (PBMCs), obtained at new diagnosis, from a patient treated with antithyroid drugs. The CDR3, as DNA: TGTGCCAGCAGCGTTCGGGCGGGGGGCTTGGGAGATGAGCAGTTCTTC. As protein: CASSVRAGGLGDEQFF.